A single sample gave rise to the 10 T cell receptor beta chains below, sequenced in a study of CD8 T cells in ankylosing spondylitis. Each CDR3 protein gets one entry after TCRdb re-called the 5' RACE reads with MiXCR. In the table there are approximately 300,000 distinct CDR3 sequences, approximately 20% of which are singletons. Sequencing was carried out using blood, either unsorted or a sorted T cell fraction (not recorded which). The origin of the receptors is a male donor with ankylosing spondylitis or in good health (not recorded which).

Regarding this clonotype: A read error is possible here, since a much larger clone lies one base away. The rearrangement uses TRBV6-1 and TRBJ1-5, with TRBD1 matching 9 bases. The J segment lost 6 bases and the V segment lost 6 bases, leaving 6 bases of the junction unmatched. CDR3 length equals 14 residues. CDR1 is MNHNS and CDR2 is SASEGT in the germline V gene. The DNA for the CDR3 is TGTGCCAGCAGGACCGGGACAGGGATTCAGCCCCAGCATTTT. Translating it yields CASRTGTGIQPQHF.

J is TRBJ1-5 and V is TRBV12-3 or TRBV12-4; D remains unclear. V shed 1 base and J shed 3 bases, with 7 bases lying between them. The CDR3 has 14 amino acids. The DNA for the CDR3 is TGTGCCAGCAGTTTAGGAGGAGACAATCAGCCCCAGCATTTT. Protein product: CASSLGGDNQPQHF.

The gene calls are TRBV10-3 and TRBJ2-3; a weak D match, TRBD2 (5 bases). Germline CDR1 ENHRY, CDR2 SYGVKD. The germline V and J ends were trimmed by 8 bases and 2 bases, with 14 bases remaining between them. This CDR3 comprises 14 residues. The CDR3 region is CAIAWETHTDTQYF. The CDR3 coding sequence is TGTGCCATCGCCTGGGAGACCCACACAGATACGCAGTATTTT.

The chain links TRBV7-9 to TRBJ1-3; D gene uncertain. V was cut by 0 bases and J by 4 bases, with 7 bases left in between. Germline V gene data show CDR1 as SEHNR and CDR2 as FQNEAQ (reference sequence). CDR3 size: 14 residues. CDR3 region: CASSLAGGGNTIYF. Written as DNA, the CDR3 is TGTGCCAGCAGCTTAGCCGGAGGAGGAAACACCATATATTTT. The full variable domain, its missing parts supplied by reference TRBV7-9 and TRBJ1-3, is DTGVSQNPRHKITKRGQNVTFRCDPISEHNRLYWYRQTLGQGPEFLTYFQNEAQLEKSRLLSDRFSAERPKGSFSTLEIQRTEQGDSAMYLCASSLAGGGNTIYFGEGSWLTVV.

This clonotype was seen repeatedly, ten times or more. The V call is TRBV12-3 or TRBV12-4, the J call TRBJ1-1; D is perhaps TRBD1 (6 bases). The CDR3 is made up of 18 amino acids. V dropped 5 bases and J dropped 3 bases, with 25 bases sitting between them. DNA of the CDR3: TGTGCCAGCAGTCTTAGGGGGACAAGATATACTCGGGACACTGAAGCTTTCTTT. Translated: CASSLRGTRYTRDTEAFF.

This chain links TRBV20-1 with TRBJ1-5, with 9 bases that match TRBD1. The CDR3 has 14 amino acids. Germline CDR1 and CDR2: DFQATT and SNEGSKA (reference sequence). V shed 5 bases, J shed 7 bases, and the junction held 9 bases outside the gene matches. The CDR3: CSASQGAEAQPQHF. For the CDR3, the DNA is TGCAGTGCTTCACAGGGGGCGGAGGCACAGCCCCAGCATTTT.

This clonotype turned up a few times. CDR3 in amino acids: CASSLLGTGHYEQYV. The DNA of the CDR3 is TGTGCCAGCAGCTTGTTGGGGACAGGTCATTACGAGCAGTACGTC. J is TRBJ2-7 and V is TRBV5-6; 8 nucleotides match TRBD1. The CDR3 extends over 15 amino acids. The ends lost 1 base at V and 4 bases at J; junction bases unmatched: 7. From germline, CDR1 is SGHDT and CDR2 YYEEEE.

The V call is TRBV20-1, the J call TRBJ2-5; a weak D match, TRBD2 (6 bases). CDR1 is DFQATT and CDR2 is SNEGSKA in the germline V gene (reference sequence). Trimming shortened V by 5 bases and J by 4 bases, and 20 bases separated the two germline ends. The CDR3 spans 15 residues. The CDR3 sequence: CSADPGVTMGETQYF. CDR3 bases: TGCAGTGCTGACCCGGGAGTAACCATGGGAGAGACCCAGTACTTC.

This CDR3 reads CASSRGTENGELFF. The CDR3 bases are TGTGCCAGCAGCCGCGGGACAGAGAACGGGGAGCTGTTTTTT. The rearrangement links TRBV7-9 to TRBJ2-2, with a tentative D call TRBD1 (7 bases). Germline assignment: CDR1 SEHNR and CDR2 FQNEAQ (reference sequence). Trimming took 5 bases from V and 7 from J, leaving 14 bases between them. This CDR3 spans 14 amino acids.

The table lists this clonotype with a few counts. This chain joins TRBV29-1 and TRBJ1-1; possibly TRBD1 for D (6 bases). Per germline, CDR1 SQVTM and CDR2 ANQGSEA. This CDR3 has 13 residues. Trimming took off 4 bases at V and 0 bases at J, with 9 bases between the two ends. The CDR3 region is CSVVGQMNTEAFF. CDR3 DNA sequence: TGCAGCGTTGTAGGACAGATGAACACTGAAGCTTTCTTT.